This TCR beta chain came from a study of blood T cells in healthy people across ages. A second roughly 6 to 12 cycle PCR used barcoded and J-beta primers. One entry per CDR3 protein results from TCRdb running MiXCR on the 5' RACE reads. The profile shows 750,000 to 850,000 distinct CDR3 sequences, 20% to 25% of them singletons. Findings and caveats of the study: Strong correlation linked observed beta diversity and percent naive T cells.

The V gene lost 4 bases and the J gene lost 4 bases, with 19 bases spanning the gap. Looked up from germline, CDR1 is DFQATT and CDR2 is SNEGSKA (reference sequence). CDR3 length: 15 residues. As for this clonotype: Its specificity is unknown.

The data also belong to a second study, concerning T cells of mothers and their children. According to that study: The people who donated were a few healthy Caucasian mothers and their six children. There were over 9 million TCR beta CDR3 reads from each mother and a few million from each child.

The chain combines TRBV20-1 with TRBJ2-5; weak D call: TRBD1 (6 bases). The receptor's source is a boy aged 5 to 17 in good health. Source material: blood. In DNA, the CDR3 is TGCAGTGCTACCTTGGGGGCGCCGGGTCCAGAGACCCAGTACTTC. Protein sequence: CSATLGAPGPETQYF.